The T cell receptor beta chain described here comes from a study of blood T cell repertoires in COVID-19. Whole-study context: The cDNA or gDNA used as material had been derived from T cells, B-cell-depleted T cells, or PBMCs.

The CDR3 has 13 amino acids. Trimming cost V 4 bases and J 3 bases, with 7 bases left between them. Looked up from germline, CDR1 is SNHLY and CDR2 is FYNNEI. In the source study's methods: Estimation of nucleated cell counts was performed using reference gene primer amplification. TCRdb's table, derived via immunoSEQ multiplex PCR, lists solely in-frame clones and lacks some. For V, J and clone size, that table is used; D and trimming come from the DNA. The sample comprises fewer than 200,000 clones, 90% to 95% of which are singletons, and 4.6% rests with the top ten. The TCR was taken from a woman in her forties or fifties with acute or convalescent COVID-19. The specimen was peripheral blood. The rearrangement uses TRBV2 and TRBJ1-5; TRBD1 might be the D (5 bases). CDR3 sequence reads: CASSARVNQPQHF. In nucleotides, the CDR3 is TGTGCCAGCAGTGCCAGGGTCAATCAGCCCCAGCATTTT.